One sample yielded the 23 T cell receptor beta chains listed below, sequenced in a study of cytomegalovirus exposure and HLA in healthy donors. The PCR made use of 60 Vbeta and 13 Jbeta primers. Sequencing was performed with immunoSEQ multiplex PCR; in TCRdb, only in-frame clones are kept and a portion is missing. Here the sample spans around 150,000 clones, around four fifths being singletons. Sequencing used PBMCs. The receptor source for this set is a man in his forties in good health and CMV-seronegative.

The J gene is TRBJ2-7, the V gene TRBV7-2; 7 bases are a match to TRBD2. Germline V lookup: CDR1 SGHTA, CDR2 FQGNSA. With 3 bases clipped from V and 1 base from J, the junction kept 15 bases outside the gene matches. CDR3 length: 18 amino acids. In nucleotides, the CDR3 is TGTGCCAGCAGCTTTGGACCCGCGGGCGGGACTACGTCCTACGAGCAGTACTTC. Amino acids: CASSFGPAGGTTSYEQYF.

The chain joins TRBV19 to TRBJ2-7; 8 bases line up with TRBD2. This CDR3 comprises 14 residues. Per the germline V gene, CDR1 is LNHDA and CDR2 is SQIVND (reference sequence). V shed 4 bases, J shed 3 bases, and the junction held 5 bases outside the gene matches. The CDR3 DNA reads as TGTGCCAGTAGTAAGCCGGGACTAGGCTACGAGCAGTACTTC. Translated: CASSKPGLGYEQYF.

The chain employs TRBV4-1 and TRBJ2-5, with TRBD2 matching over 8 bases. The germline V gene encodes CDR1 MGHRA and CDR2 YSYEKL. CDR3 length equals 16 residues. Germline trimming cut 4 bases from V and 5 bases from J; bases unmatched to any gene: 12. The CDR3 loop reads CASSPLGGGGHETQYF. In nucleotides, the CDR3 is TGCGCCAGCAGCCCTCTTGGGGGCGGGGGGCATGAGACCCAGTACTTC.

This sequence joins TRBV10-1 and TRBJ1-6; tentative D call: TRBD1 (6 bases). This CDR3 is 16 amino acids long. The germline gives CDR1 WNHNN, CDR2 SYGVQD (reference sequence). Trimming took 0 bases from V and 6 from J, leaving 12 bases between them. CDR3 residues: CASSESNRARNSPLHF. The CDR3 DNA is TGCGCCAGCAGTGAGTCAAACAGGGCGCGTAATTCACCCCTCCACTTT.

The V and J genes are TRBV5-6 and TRBJ1-3; D is uncertain. CDR3 length: 17 amino acids. Trimming shortened V by 1 base and J by 0 bases, and 14 bases separated the two germline ends. Germline V CDR1 and CDR2: SGHDT, YYEEEE. CDR3 coding DNA: TGTGCCAGCAGCTTGTCCCCGGGTGCGGTCTCTGGAAACACCATATATTTT. Translation gives CASSLSPGAVSGNTIYF.

The V and J genes are TRBV27 and TRBJ2-7; weak D call: TRBD1 (5 bases). The length of the CDR3 is 14 residues. Looked up from germline, CDR1 is MNHEY and CDR2 is SMNVEV (reference sequence). V lost 2 bases, J lost 5 bases, and 13 bases lay in between. The CDR3 nucleotides read TGTGCCAGCAGTTTAATAGGGGCGCCGGACGAGCAGTACTTC. Amino acids: CASSLIGAPDEQYF.

The CDR3 DNA reads TGTGCCAGCAGTTTTCAGGTACCCTACGAGCAGTACTTC. Translating it yields CASSFQVPYEQYF. The chain couples TRBV28 to TRBJ2-7; D is unclear. With 3 bases removed from V and 2 bases from J, the gap between germline ends came to 8 bases. Germline V gives CDR1 MDHEN, CDR2 SYDVKM. The CDR3 length is 13 residues.

This sequence joins TRBV4-3 and TRBJ1-3, with a possible D match to TRBD1 (6 bases). Trimming removed 0 bases from V and 4 bases from J, with 7 bases in between. This CDR3 comprises 14 residues. Looked up from germline, CDR1 is LGHNA and CDR2 is YSLEER. DNA for the CDR3: TGCGCCAGCAGCCAAGACAGGGGCGGAAACACCATATATTTT. Its protein product is CASSQDRGGNTIYF.

J is TRBJ2-3 and V is TRBV18, with 7 bases that match TRBD1. Germline V lookup: CDR1 KGHSH, CDR2 LQKENI. Trimming at V came to 6 bases and at J to 5 bases, leaving 5 bases not matched to a gene. There are 13 residues in the CDR3. CDR3 loop: CASSPPGGDTQYF. For the CDR3, the DNA is TGTGCCAGCTCCCCTCCAGGGGGAGATACGCAGTATTTT.

V usage is TRBV5-4 and J usage is TRBJ2-5; 7 bases are a match to TRBD1. With 2 bases clipped from V and 5 bases from J, the junction kept 6 bases outside the gene matches. Looked up from germline, CDR1 is SGHNT and CDR2 is YYREEE (reference sequence). This CDR3 is built from 14 residues. CDR3 in amino acids: CASSFTGDGETQYF. The CDR3 DNA follows: TGTGCCAGCAGCTTTACAGGGGACGGGGAGACCCAGTACTTC.

The V call is TRBV7-8, the J call TRBJ2-3; the match to TRBD1 covers 7 bases. Germline CDR1 reads SGHVS; CDR2 reads FQNEAQ. The CDR3 totals 17 residues. J gave up 3 bases and V 5 bases, and 14 bases lay outside the gene matches. For the CDR3, the DNA is TGTGCCAGCAGCACAGGACAGGCCCAGATAGGTACAGATACGCAGTATTTT. It specifies CASSTGQAQIGTDTQYF.

The V call is TRBV10-3, the J call TRBJ2-7, with D perhaps matching TRBD1 (6 bases). The V and J ends lost 6 bases and 4 bases respectively, with 16 bases between them. Germline V gives CDR1 ENHRY, CDR2 SYGVKD. The CDR3 totals 14 residues. The CDR3 nucleotides read TGTGCCATCAGCGTCCTTATGGGGGCTTACGAGCAGTACTTC. This gives the protein CAISVLMGAYEQYF.

This CDR3 is CAISWDRLNTEAFF. In nucleotides, the CDR3 is TGTGCCATCTCCTGGGACAGGCTAAACACTGAAGCTTTCTTT. The V and J genes are TRBV10-3 and TRBJ1-1, with 8 bases fitting TRBD1. V trimming: 8 bases; J trimming: 2 bases; junction bases outside the gene matches: 7. CDR1 is ENHRY, CDR2 SYGVKD, per germline. The CDR3 spans 14 residues.

This clone has only one observation. The CDR3 sequence is CASSFQTSGLYEQFF. The CDR3 nucleotides are TGTGCCAGCAGCTTTCAGACTAGCGGGTTATATGAGCAGTTCTTC. This chain links TRBV13 with TRBJ2-1; the match to TRBD2 covers 10 bases. Germline V gene sequence: CDR1 PRHDT, CDR2 FYEKMQ (reference sequence). The CDR3 sequence is 15 residues long. The V segment lost 3 bases and the J segment 8 bases; nucleotides outside the gene matches: 7.

CDR3 sequence: CSVVEGTDTQYF. CDR3 DNA sequence: TGCAGCGTTGTCGAGGGCACAGATACGCAGTATTTT. The chain links TRBV29-1 to TRBJ2-3; D is undetermined. Trimming left V 4 bases short and J 1 base short, with 6 bases between. CDR3 length equals 12 residues. The germline gives CDR1 SQVTM, CDR2 ANQGSEA.

This clone was seen once. The chain joins TRBV7-8 to TRBJ1-3; a weak D match, TRBD1 (6 bases). CDR3 length equals 17 residues. Per the germline V gene, CDR1 is SGHVS and CDR2 is FQNEAQ. The V and J ends lost 2 bases and 1 base respectively, with 15 bases between them. For the CDR3, the DNA is TGTGCCAGCAGCTTATATGCGGGGGCTGTTTCTGGAAACACCATATATTTT. Translated, it gives CASSLYAGAVSGNTIYF.

This clone was detected once. The rearrangement uses TRBV27 and TRBJ2-7; possibly TRBD2 for D (6 bases). V was clipped by 4 bases and J by 4 bases, with 11 bases between them. The CDR3 totals 13 residues. CDR1 and CDR2 from the germline V gene are MNHEY and SMNVEV (reference sequence). The CDR3 nucleotides read TGTGCCAGCAGTTACGGGAGTCAATACGAGCAGTACTTC. Translation: CASSYGSQYEQYF.

The J gene is TRBJ2-5, the V gene TRBV2, with 9 bases aligning to TRBD2. The CDR3 loop spans 13 amino acids. V lost 6 bases to trimming and J lost 5 bases; unmatched junction nucleotides: 4. Germline loops: CDR1 SNHLY, CDR2 FYNNEI. For the CDR3, the DNA is TGTGCCAGCAGGGTAGCGGGGGATGAGACCCAGTACTTC. Its translation is CASRVAGDETQYF.

The J gene is TRBJ1-2, the V gene TRBV4-1, with 11 bases lining up with TRBD1. The CDR3 sequence is 14 residues long. Germline V gene data show CDR1 as MGHRA and CDR2 as YSYEKL. J gave up 7 bases and V 5 bases, and 6 bases lay outside the gene matches. The CDR3 reads CASSYGQGACGYTF. The CDR3 DNA reads as TGCGCCAGCAGCTACGGACAGGGGGCGTGTGGCTACACCTTC.

This sequence joins TRBV5-1 and TRBJ2-2, with D maybe TRBD2 (5 bases). Trimming removed 2 bases from V and 3 bases from J, with 8 bases in between. This CDR3 comprises 14 residues. Germline CDR1 reads SGHRS; CDR2 reads YFSETQ. For the CDR3, the DNA is TGCGCCAGCAGCTTTGAGGGAGACACCGGGGAGCTGTTTTTT. It codes for CASSFEGDTGELFF.

This clone was observed a single time. This rearrangement joins TRBV25-1 to TRBJ2-7, with D possibly being TRBD1 (5 bases). CDR1 is MGHDK and CDR2 is SYGVNS in the germline V gene. The CDR3 runs to 13 residues. The V and J ends lost 3 bases and 3 bases respectively, with 9 bases between them. The CDR3 DNA follows: TGTGCCAGCAGTGAGGACATACTCTACGAGCAGTACTTC. Translation gives CASSEDILYEQYF.

The count of this clone is one. The gene calls are TRBV4-1 and TRBJ2-5; tentative D call: TRBD1 (6 bases). With 4 bases removed from V and 5 bases from J, the gap between germline ends came to 17 bases. This CDR3 is built from 15 residues. Germline lookup yields CDR1 MGHRA and CDR2 YSYEKL. The CDR3 nucleotides are TGCGCCAGCAGCCCGGGGTCAGGGGCAGGGGAGACCCAGTACTTC. Residues: CASSPGSGAGETQYF.

The chain joins TRBV27 to TRBJ2-5, with TRBD1 identical over 9 bases. The J call is doubtful: the DNA matches TRBJ2-7 better. The CDR3 length is 13 residues. Germline values: CDR1 MNHEY, CDR2 SMNVEV (reference sequence). CDR3 in DNA: TGTGCCAGCAGCAACAGGGGGCTATACGAGCAGTACTTC. Amino acids: CASSNRGLYEQYF.